This is a list of T cell receptor beta chains from one sample in a study of T-cell reconstitution after alpha-beta-depleted transplantation in children. TCRdb re-called the PCR reads through MiXCR, storing one row per CDR3 protein. The sample consists of 440,000 or so distinct CDR3 sequences, over 40% of them appearing once. The specimen comprised PBMCs, sampled before TCRalphabeta/CD19-depleted stem cell transplant. The receptors originated from a girl aged 2 to 9 with aplastic anemia, due to receive a stem cell transplant. Each CDR3 is given with its conserved first and last residue. A D gene is named only where the DNA matches it firmly. Clone size, where shown, is once, few, many, or a class for clones that have expanded.

D gene	clone size	J gene	V gene	CDR3 length	CDR3 DNA	CDR3 protein
NA	NA	TRBJ2-1	TRBV5-1	13	TGCGCCAGCTGCATCGGAGCAGACAATGAGCAGTTCTTC	CASCIGADNEQFF
TRBD2	NA	TRBJ2-3	TRBV7-2	16	TGTGCCAGCAGCTTGGGCCGCGGGGGGCCGAGAGATACGCAGTATTTT	CASSLGRGGPRDTQYF
NA	NA	TRBJ2-2	TRBV9	17	TGTGCCAGCAGCGGAAGCCCGGGGCTAGTTGGCCCCGGGGAGCTGTTTTTT	CASSGSPGLVGPGELFF
TRBD1	NA	TRBJ2-7	TRBV27	16	TGTGCCAGCAGTTCTCTCCGTCGAGACAGGGATTCCGAGCAGTACTTC	CASSSLRRDRDSEQYF
NA	NA	TRBJ1-1	TRBV5-1	13	TGCGCCAGCAGCCTCTCGGACAGCTCTGAAGCTTTCTTT	CASSLSDSSEAFF
NA	many	TRBJ1-5	TRBV7-9	14	TGTGCCAGCAGCCTAGGGGCTGGGCAACAGCCCCAGCATTTT	CASSLGAGQQPQHF
NA	NA	TRBJ2-7	TRBV20-1	15	TGCAGTGCTAGAGATCGTAGGGAAGGACGCTACGAGCAGTACTTC	CSARDRREGRYEQYF
TRBD2	many	TRBJ2-7	TRBV6-2/TRBV6-3	13	TGTGCCAGCGGAGGACTAGGCCCCTACGAGCAGTACTTC	CASGGLGPYEQYF
NA	NA	TRBJ2-3	TRBV20-1	16	TGCAGTGCTAGTTCCCTCCGGGACGCAGCCTTCGATACGCAGTATTTT	CSASSLRDAAFDTQYF
NA	many	TRBJ2-6	TRBV6-2/TRBV6-3	16	TGTGCCAGCACCAAAGGGACAACCGCCGGGGCCAACGTCCTGACTTTC	CASTKGTTAGANVLTF
NA	many	TRBJ2-7	TRBV7-6	14	TGTGCCAGCAGCTTAATGGTCAGCTCCTACGAGCAGTACTTC	CASSLMVSSYEQYF
NA	NA	TRBJ2-3	TRBV7-3	14	TGTGCCAGCAGCCCCCGAGGCACTACCGTCGGGCAGTATTTT	CASSPRGTTVGQYF
NA	few	TRBJ2-5	TRBV20-1	15	TGCAGTGCTAACCCGGGTCCCGGAGGTCAGGAGACCCAGTACTTC	CSANPGPGGQETQYF
NA	once	TRBJ1-1	TRBV29-1	15	TGCAGCGTGGGGCCCAGGCCCCTGGGGGACACTGAAGCTTTCTTT	CSVGPRPLGDTEAFF
NA	few	TRBJ2-7	TRBV30	13	TGTGCCTGGAAGGTAGCAGGCACCGCCGAGCAGTACTTC	CAWKVAGTAEQYF
TRBD1	NA	TRBJ2-5	TRBV2	15	TGTGCCAGCAGTGAAGACAGGGGGAGTCAAGAGACCCAGTACTTC	CASSEDRGSQETQYF
NA	NA	TRBJ2-1	TRBV15	16	TGTGCCACCAGCGGAGTTGCGAGGGCGAGGAACAATGAGCAGTTCTTC	CATSGVARARNNEQFF
NA	few	TRBJ1-2	TRBV30	11	TGTGCCTGGACCGGGGGCGATGGCTACACCTTC	CAWTGGDGYTF
NA	once	TRBJ2-1	TRBV20-1	11	TGCAGTATCCTAAGGGGGTATGAGCAGTTCTTC	CSILRGYEQFF
TRBD2	few	TRBJ2-1	TRBV29-1	14	TGCAGCGTTGAAAAAACTAGCGGTTCCAATGAGCAGTTCTTC	CSVEKTSGSNEQFF
NA	many	TRBJ1-6	TRBV6-5	15	TGTGCCAGCAGTTCCAGGAGCTCCTATAATTCACCCCTCCACTTT	CASSSRSSYNSPLHF
NA	many	TRBJ1-3	TRBV6-5	16	TGTGCCAGCAGTTACGGGGGAGGTCTCTCTGGAAACACCATATATTTT	CASSYGGGLSGNTIYF
NA	NA	TRBJ2-7	TRBV7-9	14	TGTGCCAGCAGCCGCGTCGGGGAACGGGACGAGCAGTACTTC	CASSRVGERDEQYF
TRBD1	NA	TRBJ2-7	TRBV20-1	13	TGCAGTGCTGGGGACAGGGGGCAAAACGAGCAGTACTTC	CSAGDRGQNEQYF
TRBD1	few	TRBJ2-2	TRBV6-5	15	TGTGCCAGCAGTTACGGTGGACAGGGAACGGGGGAGCTGTTTTTT	CASSYGGQGTGELFF
TRBD1	many	TRBJ2-5	TRBV5-1	15	TGCGCCAGCAGCCTGACAGGGGCCCTGCAAGAGACCCAGTACTTC	CASSLTGALQETQYF
TRBD2	NA	TRBJ2-3	TRBV2	15	TGTGCCAGCGGTAGAGCGGGAGGGAGCACAGATACGCAGTATTTT	CASGRAGGSTDTQYF
NA	NA	TRBJ1-1	TRBV7-2	13	TGTGCCAGCAGCTTAGGGGTCACCACTGAAGCTTTCTTT	CASSLGVTTEAFF
NA	few	TRBJ2-1	TRBV5-4	17	TGTGCCAGCAGCGCGCCCGCCGGGCGGCAGAGGGGGGATGAGCAGTTCTTC	CASSAPAGRQRGDEQFF
TRBD1	NA	TRBJ2-1	TRBV24-1	15	TGTGCCACCAGTGATTCCGGGACAGGGATCGATGAGCAGTTCTTC	CATSDSGTGIDEQFF
NA	many	TRBJ1-2	TRBV12-3/TRBV12-4	11	TGTGCCAGCAGTTTAGTGGATGGCTACACCTTC	CASSLVDGYTF
NA	NA	TRBJ2-3	TRBV12-3/TRBV12-4	17	TGTGCCAGCAGTTTAAAACCGACAGGTTGGGGCACAGATACGCAGTATTTT	CASSLKPTGWGTDTQYF
NA	many	TRBJ1-6	TRBV3-1	12	TGTGCCAGCAGCCACAGGGGTTCACCCCTCCACTTT	CASSHRGSPLHF
NA	NA	TRBJ1-6	TRBV20-1	14	TGCAGTGCTAGAGATAACCGGGGAAATTCACCCCTCCACTTT	CSARDNRGNSPLHF
NA	NA	TRBJ2-7	TRBV12-3/TRBV12-4	13	TGTGCCAGCAGTTTACGGACCAACTACGAGCAGTACTTC	CASSLRTNYEQYF
TRBD2	NA	TRBJ2-5	TRBV24-1	20	TGTGCCACCAGTGATTTGCCGAGACTAGCGGGGGGGCCTGATGATGAGACCCAGTACTTC	CATSDLPRLAGGPDDETQYF
TRBD2	many	TRBJ2-3	TRBV28	15	TGTGCCAGCAGTTCCCCCACTAGCGGGAGGGATACGCAGTATTTT	CASSSPTSGRDTQYF
NA	many	TRBJ2-2	TRBV5-1	14	TGCGCCAGCAGCTTGGTCAGTCATTCCGGGGAGCTGTTTTTT	CASSLVSHSGELFF
NA	NA	TRBJ2-7	TRBV5-1	13	TGCGCCAGCAGCTTGTCCCTCTATCTAGAGCAGTACTTC	CASSLSLYLEQYF
TRBD2	NA	TRBJ2-5	TRBV5-1	15	TGCGCCAGCACTAGCGGGGGGAACTACCAAGAGACCCAGTACTTC	CASTSGGNYQETQYF